Described below is a single TCR beta chain sequence and its context. These data belong to a study of control samples from healthy donors and cancer patients. Libraries were prepared by immunoSEQ multiplex PCR; TCRdb keeps only in-frame clonotypes and omits some of them. The table lists approximately 150,000 clones, about 91% of them singletons. This clonotype was sampled from a man aged 18 to 30 in good health. Source material: blood.

The CDR3 loop is CASSQDVRQGARSSQPQHF. CDR3 coding DNA: TGCGCCAGCAGCCAAGATGTGCGTCAGGGGGCCCGCTCGAGTCAGCCCCAGCATTTT. The rearrangement uses TRBV4-3 and TRBJ1-5; 8 bases agree with TRBD1. Germline-derived CDR1 and CDR2 are LGHNA and YSLEER. This CDR3 is built from 19 residues. Trimming cost V 0 bases and J 6 bases; bases outside gene matches: 16.